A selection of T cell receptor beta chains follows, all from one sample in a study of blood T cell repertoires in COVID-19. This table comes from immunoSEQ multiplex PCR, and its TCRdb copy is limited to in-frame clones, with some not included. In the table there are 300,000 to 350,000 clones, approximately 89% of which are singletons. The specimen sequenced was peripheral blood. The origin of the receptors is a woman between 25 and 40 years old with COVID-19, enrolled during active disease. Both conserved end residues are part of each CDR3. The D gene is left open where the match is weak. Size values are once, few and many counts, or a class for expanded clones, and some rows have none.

CDR3nt: TGTGCCAGCAGTTTAAATTCGGGTAATGAGCAGTTCTTC; CDR3aa: CASSLNSGNEQFF; j_gene: TRBJ2-1; v_gene: TRBV12-3/TRBV12-4; d_gene: .; abundance: .
CDR3nt: TGTGCCAGCAGTCGCGGAGGGGCGGAGGGAGATACGCAGTATTTT; CDR3aa: CASSRGGAEGDTQYF; j_gene: TRBJ2-3; v_gene: TRBV6-5; d_gene: .; abundance: .
CDR3nt: TGTGCCAGCAGTAACAGGGGAGGTTCACCCCTCCACTTT; CDR3aa: CASSNRGGSPLHF; j_gene: TRBJ1-6; v_gene: TRBV28; d_gene: TRBD1; abundance: once
CDR3nt: TGTGCCAGCAGTGAAGGGACACTCCGGGGCACAGATACGCAGTATTTT; CDR3aa: CASSEGTLRGTDTQYF; j_gene: TRBJ2-3; v_gene: TRBV6-1; d_gene: .; abundance: .
CDR3nt: TGTGCCAGCAGTTCGGGACAGGGGGGGCTCAGCAATCAGCCCCAGCATTTT; CDR3aa: CASSSGQGGLSNQPQHF; j_gene: TRBJ1-5; v_gene: TRBV6-2/TRBV6-3; d_gene: TRBD1; abundance: .
CDR3nt: TGTGCCAGCTCACCAGCAGGGGAAGGCTACACCTTC; CDR3aa: CASSPAGEGYTF; j_gene: TRBJ1-2; v_gene: TRBV18; d_gene: .; abundance: .
CDR3nt: TGCGCCAGCAGCCAAACAGGGGCAACTAATGAAAAACTGTTTTTT; CDR3aa: CASSQTGATNEKLFF; j_gene: TRBJ1-4; v_gene: TRBV4-1; d_gene: TRBD1; abundance: .
CDR3nt: TGTGCCAGCAGTTTTGCGGGGATCTATGGCTACACCTTC; CDR3aa: CASSFAGIYGYTF; j_gene: TRBJ1-2; v_gene: TRBV28; d_gene: .; abundance: once
CDR3nt: TGCAGCGTTGATATGCACAGGAATGAAAAACTGTTTTTT; CDR3aa: CSVDMHRNEKLFF; j_gene: TRBJ1-4; v_gene: TRBV29-1; d_gene: .; abundance: .
CDR3nt: TGTGCCAGCAGCGTAGGGCAGGGGAGCGAGCAGTACTTC; CDR3aa: CASSVGQGSEQYF; j_gene: TRBJ2-7; v_gene: TRBV9; d_gene: .; abundance: few
CDR3nt: TGTGCCAGTCGACAGACAAGGGGTGGCTACACCTTC; CDR3aa: CASRQTRGGYTF; j_gene: TRBJ1-2; v_gene: TRBV19; d_gene: .; abundance: few
CDR3nt: TGTGCCAGCAGTTTCCTACCCACCGACGAGCAGTACTTC; CDR3aa: CASSFLPTDEQYF; j_gene: TRBJ2-7; v_gene: TRBV27; d_gene: .; abundance: few
CDR3nt: TGTGCCAGCAGCTTGAAATGGACAGGTATTTCTGGAAACACCATATATTTT; CDR3aa: CASSLKWTGISGNTIYF; j_gene: TRBJ1-3; v_gene: TRBV5-6; d_gene: TRBD1; abundance: .
CDR3nt: TGTGCCAGCGAGGCCTTGGGACAGGGGAAGGGTGAAGCTTTCTTT; CDR3aa: CASEALGQGKGEAFF; j_gene: TRBJ1-1; v_gene: TRBV2; d_gene: TRBD1; abundance: .
CDR3nt: TGTGCCAGCAGCGTCGACTATGGCTACACCTTC; CDR3aa: CASSVDYGYTF; j_gene: TRBJ1-2; v_gene: TRBV7-9; d_gene: .; abundance: once
CDR3nt: TGCGCCAGCAGCCAACTGGCGGGGGGTTATGAGCAGTTCTTC; CDR3aa: CASSQLAGGYEQFF; j_gene: TRBJ2-1; v_gene: TRBV4-3; d_gene: TRBD2; abundance: .
CDR3nt: TGTGCCAGCAGCCCAGATCTAGGGGGCGAAGTGGCCCAGTACTTC; CDR3aa: CASSPDLGGEVAQYF; j_gene: TRBJ2-5; v_gene: TRBV9; d_gene: TRBD1; abundance: .
CDR3nt: TGTGCCAGCGGCTGGGGAGGGGGTGGAAACACCATATATTTT; CDR3aa: CASGWGGGGNTIYF; j_gene: TRBJ1-3; v_gene: TRBV7-9; d_gene: .; abundance: .
CDR3nt: TGTGCCACCAGTGATACGGGACAGGGGCGAGAGACCCAGTACTTC; CDR3aa: CATSDTGQGRETQYF; j_gene: TRBJ2-5; v_gene: TRBV24-1; d_gene: TRBD1; abundance: .
CDR3nt: TGCGCCAGCAGCTTGGCTCGATTCTCAGGAAACAATGAGCAGTTCTTC; CDR3aa: CASSLARFSGNNEQFF; j_gene: TRBJ2-1; v_gene: TRBV5-1; d_gene: .; abundance: .
CDR3nt: TGTGCCAGCAACACAGAAAGGACAGGGGGCCACATTGAAGCTTTCTTT; CDR3aa: CASNTERTGGHIEAFF; j_gene: TRBJ1-1; v_gene: TRBV2; d_gene: TRBD1; abundance: .
CDR3nt: TGTGCCAGCAGCCCTATCTCTGGACAGGGGGATGGCTACACCTTC; CDR3aa: CASSPISGQGDGYTF; j_gene: TRBJ1-2; v_gene: TRBV3-1/TRBV3-2; d_gene: TRBD1; abundance: .
CDR3nt: TGCGCCAGCAGTGAGCCGGGACAGGGGACAGATACGCAGTATTTT; CDR3aa: CASSEPGQGTDTQYF; j_gene: TRBJ2-3; v_gene: TRBV10-1; d_gene: TRBD1; abundance: .
CDR3nt: TGTGCCAGCAGCCCTGTCGGGGAACCCGGGGACAAAAACATTCAGTACTTC; CDR3aa: CASSPVGEPGDKNIQYF; j_gene: TRBJ2-4; v_gene: TRBV4-2; d_gene: .; abundance: once
CDR3nt: TGTGCCAGCAGCAAAGCCCCGTATAGAGGGGGTAAAGGAGCTTTCTTT; CDR3aa: CASSKAPYRGGKGAFF; j_gene: TRBJ1-1; v_gene: TRBV21-1; d_gene: .; abundance: .
CDR3nt: TGTGCCAGCAGCTTAGCGGTCGGGAGTGGAAACACCATATATTTT; CDR3aa: CASSLAVGSGNTIYF; j_gene: TRBJ1-3; v_gene: TRBV7-2; d_gene: .; abundance: .
CDR3nt: TGTGCCAGCTCACCGGGCGGGCCAGAGACCCAGTACTTC; CDR3aa: CASSPGGPETQYF; j_gene: TRBJ2-5; v_gene: TRBV18; d_gene: .; abundance: .
CDR3nt: TGTGCCAGCAGTCCGGCGGGGGCGTACCAAGAGACCCAGTACTTC; CDR3aa: CASSPAGAYQETQYF; j_gene: TRBJ2-5; v_gene: TRBV6-5; d_gene: .; abundance: .
CDR3nt: TGTGCCAGCAGGGACAGGGGGAATAATTCACCCCTCCACTTT; CDR3aa: CASRDRGNNSPLHF; j_gene: TRBJ1-6; v_gene: TRBV6-5; d_gene: TRBD1; abundance: .
CDR3nt: TGTGCCAGCAGCGTTGGGGGCGACACCGGGGAGCTGTTTTTT; CDR3aa: CASSVGGDTGELFF; j_gene: TRBJ2-2; v_gene: TRBV9; d_gene: .; abundance: .
CDR3nt: TGTGCCAGCAGCTTGACCGGAGTCGGGGAGCTGTTTTTT; CDR3aa: CASSLTGVGELFF; j_gene: TRBJ2-2; v_gene: TRBV7-9; d_gene: .; abundance: .
CDR3nt: TGTGCCAGCAGAGGTATCAGGGACTATGGCTACACCTTC; CDR3aa: CASRGIRDYGYTF; j_gene: TRBJ1-2; v_gene: TRBV2; d_gene: .; abundance: .
CDR3nt: TGTGCTAGTGGTTTGGTAGGGAGGCGATCCTACGAGCAGTACTTC; CDR3aa: CASGLVGRRSYEQYF; j_gene: TRBJ2-7; v_gene: TRBV12-5; d_gene: .; abundance: .
CDR3nt: TGTGCCAGCCGGACAGGGTTATCGGAAGAGCAGTACTTC; CDR3aa: CASRTGLSEEQYF; j_gene: TRBJ2-7; v_gene: TRBV19; d_gene: TRBD1; abundance: .
CDR3nt: TGTGCCAGCGGCACCCCAAGGGGGGGCCGGGGCTATGGCTACACCTTC; CDR3aa: CASGTPRGGRGYGYTF; j_gene: TRBJ1-2; v_gene: TRBV28; d_gene: .; abundance: .
CDR3nt: TGTGCCATCAAGGTAGCCCTAGCGGGGACAGATACGCAGTATTTT; CDR3aa: CAIKVALAGTDTQYF; j_gene: TRBJ2-3; v_gene: TRBV10-3; d_gene: TRBD2; abundance: .
CDR3nt: TGTGCCAGCGGCGAGCGGGGGTGGACAGATACGCAGTATTTT; CDR3aa: CASGERGWTDTQYF; j_gene: TRBJ2-3; v_gene: TRBV6-5; d_gene: TRBD2; abundance: .
CDR3nt: TGTGCCAGCAGTGCATCCGGGACAGGGGGGTCACCCCTCCACTTT; CDR3aa: CASSASGTGGSPLHF; j_gene: TRBJ1-6; v_gene: TRBV6-2/TRBV6-3; d_gene: TRBD1; abundance: many
CDR3nt: TGTGCCAGTGGGAGTGCGTACGAGCAGTACTTC; CDR3aa: CASGSAYEQYF; j_gene: TRBJ2-7; v_gene: TRBV19; d_gene: .; abundance: .
CDR3nt: TGTGCCAGCAGTCTGACAGGGGGCTACACTGAAGCTTTCTTT; CDR3aa: CASSLTGGYTEAFF; j_gene: TRBJ1-1; v_gene: TRBV27; d_gene: TRBD1; abundance: .
CDR3nt: TGTGCCAGCCGGACTTTCTTGAACACTGAAGCTTTCTTT; CDR3aa: CASRTFLNTEAFF; j_gene: TRBJ1-1; v_gene: TRBV6-5; d_gene: .; abundance: .
CDR3nt: TGTGCCAGCAGCCAAACTGCTATGAACACTGAAGCTTTCTTT; CDR3aa: CASSQTAMNTEAFF; j_gene: TRBJ1-1; v_gene: TRBV7-9; d_gene: .; abundance: .